This T cell receptor (beta chain) derives from a study of cytomegalovirus exposure and HLA in healthy donors. Study context: The roughly 120 validation repertoires used the same platform as the 666 first-cohort repertoires, a later analysis reported.

Measured with immunoSEQ multiplex PCR; TCRdb has only the in-frame clones, and not every one. The repertoire holds about 110,000 clones, approximately 85% seen once, with around 3.1% in the top ten. Study results and limitations: Altogether, 150 to 200 TCR beta chains were recorded as cytomegalovirus-associated. A classifier reportedly called cytomegalovirus status with high sensitivity and specificity. In vitro checks showed that a few CMV-associated chains really do target CMV antigens.

V was clipped by 1 base and J by 6 bases, with 9 bases between them. The CDR3 consists of 13 residues. Looked up from germline, CDR1 is MGHDK and CDR2 is SYGVNS. Comment on this clone: Its antigen is as yet unknown.

The material sequenced was PBMCs. The chain joins TRBV25-1 to TRBJ1-1; D remains unclear. The receptor was isolated from a woman younger than 30 in good health and CMV-seronegative. CDR3 region: CASSEFAGAEAFF. The CDR3 DNA reads TGTGCCAGCAGTGAATTCGCCGGGGCTGAAGCTTTCTTT.